This T cell receptor beta chain is from a study of cytomegalovirus exposure and HLA in healthy donors. Findings and caveats of the study: The classifier, whose performance was assessed in both the original and validation cohorts, reportedly diagnosed cytomegalovirus status with high specificity and sensitivity. TCR beta sequences reportedly predicted most subjects' HLA-A and HLA-B alleles accurately. Later work showed greater clonal expansion in HLA-associated TCR beta chains than in equally common others.

Comment on this clone: The antigen is not known.

The PCR was carried out with 60 Vbeta primers and 13 Jbeta primers. TCRdb keeps only in-frame clones here, not all; method: immunoSEQ multiplex PCR. The table lists about 55,000 clones, 75% to 80% of them singletons, with about 2.3% in the top ten. Germline V lookup: CDR1 SEHNR, CDR2 FQNEAQ (reference sequence). Trimming took 5 bases from V and 5 from J, leaving 15 bases between them. The CDR3 runs 14 residues. The V gene is TRBV7-9, the J gene TRBJ2-5, with D perhaps matching TRBD2 (6 bases). The sequenced sample consisted of PBMCs. The origin of this receptor is a female donor in good health and CMV-seronegative. For the CDR3, the DNA is TGTGCCAGCAGCGCGGGGCTAGGAAGGGAGACCCAGTACTTC. Its protein is CASSAGLGRETQYF.